Presented here are 18 T cell receptor beta chains from one specimen sequenced in a study of OX40 agonist ivuxolimab in advanced cancers. This table comes from immunoSEQ multiplex PCR, and its TCRdb copy is limited to in-frame clones, with some not included. Among about 41,000 clones listed, roughly 80% were seen once. Specimen: CD4+ or CD8+ T cells sorted from blood, collected in a trial of the OX40 agonist ivuxolimab. These TCRs come from an adult with an advanced solid tumor such as melanoma, head and neck, liver or kidney cancer.

The chain links TRBV2 to TRBJ1-5, with TRBD1 as a possible D gene (5 bases). CDR1 SNHLY and CDR2 FYNNEI come from the germline V gene. The CDR3 has 18 residues. Trimming stripped 6 bases from V and 3 bases from J, with 24 bases between. For the CDR3, the DNA is TGTGCCAGCAGGACCCTCGGCCAGGGAACGTCTTTCAATCAGCCCCAGCATTTT. This translates into CASRTLGQGTSFNQPQHF.

This clone was seen only once. This chain joins TRBV6-1 and TRBJ1-3; D call uncertain. V lost 5 bases and J lost 1, with 9 bases in between. The germline V gene has CDR1 MNHNS and CDR2 SASEGT. The CDR3 totals 14 residues. As DNA, the CDR3 is TGTGCCAGCAGTCCACTTTGGTCTGGAAACACCATATATTTT. Protein sequence: CASSPLWSGNTIYF.

The genes are TRBV5-4 and TRBJ1-1; no firm D call. Trimming cost V 4 bases and J 0 bases, with 7 bases left between them. From germline, CDR1 is SGHNT and CDR2 YYREEE (reference sequence). The CDR3 covers 13 residues. The CDR3 region has the DNA TGTGCCAGCAGCGGCCTCATGAACACTGAAGCTTTCTTT. Encoded protein: CASSGLMNTEAFF.

This clone has just one count. The chain is built from TRBV7-8 and TRBJ1-3; D remains ambiguous. Deletions cut 1 base from V and 2 bases from J, with 9 bases between. The germline CDR1 and CDR2 sequences are SGHVS and FQNEAQ. The CDR3 contains 15 residues. DNA of the CDR3: TGTGCCAGCAGCTTAGGGGCTAACGCTGGAAACACCATATATTTT. Translating gives CASSLGANAGNTIYF.

The rearrangement uses TRBV29-1 and TRBJ2-7; D ambiguous. V gave up 1 base and J gave up 3 bases, with 10 bases separating them. The CDR3 totals 13 residues. The germline V gene encodes CDR1 SQVTM and CDR2 ANQGSEA. The CDR3 nucleotides are TGCAGCGTTGAAGCCCCTGCGAGCTACGAGCAGTACTTC. The encoded protein is CSVEAPASYEQYF.

The chain employs TRBV27 and TRBJ2-1; 11 bases agree with TRBD2. CDR1 and CDR2 (germline): MNHEY, SMNVEV (reference sequence). The CDR3 sequence is 15 residues long. With V trimmed by 6 bases and J by 9 bases, 10 bases remained unmatched. The CDR3 loop is CASRPGTSGRVEQFF. DNA of the CDR3: TGTGCCAGCAGACCTGGGACTAGCGGACGTGTTGAGCAGTTCTTC.

V gene TRBV30 combines with J gene TRBJ2-7; D is unresolved. The CDR3 consists of 13 residues. The germline gives CDR1 GTSNPN, CDR2 SVGIG (reference sequence). The V gene lost 4 bases and the J gene lost 1 base, with 11 bases spanning the gap. The CDR3 bases are TGTGCCTGGAATCCAGGTACGTCCTACGAGCAGTACTTC. It yields the protein CAWNPGTSYEQYF.

The gene calls are TRBV11-2 and TRBJ2-2; no firm D call. Germline CDR1 is SGHAT and CDR2 is FQNNGV. Trimming stripped 5 bases from V and 6 bases from J, with 7 bases between. CDR3 length: 12 residues. In DNA form, the CDR3 reads TGTGCCAGCAGCCGAATAGCCGGGGAGCTGTTTTTT. This codes for CASSRIAGELFF.

The rearrangement uses TRBV5-1 and TRBJ1-1; D perhaps matches TRBD1 (5 bases). The germline V and J ends were trimmed by 4 bases and 1 base, with 17 bases remaining between them. The CDR3 consists of 16 residues. Germline assignment: CDR1 SGHRS and CDR2 YFSETQ. The CDR3 loop is CASSVTQSTANTEAFF. CDR3 coding DNA: TGCGCCAGCAGCGTTACGCAATCGACAGCGAACACTGAAGCTTTCTTT.

The chain has TRBV14 and TRBJ1-3; D not resolved. V was trimmed by 1 base and J by 0 bases, leaving 10 bases between them. This CDR3 spans 16 amino acids. CDR1 SGHDN and CDR2 FVKESK come from the germline V gene. The CDR3 DNA follows: TGTGCCAGCAGCCAAGGGAACACAGTCTCTGGAAACACCATATATTTT. This translates into CASSQGNTVSGNTIYF.

This chain connects TRBV6-6 to TRBJ1-6; possibly TRBD1 for D (5 bases). Germline V gene sequence: CDR1 MNHNY, CDR2 SVGAGI (reference sequence). Trimming took 8 bases from V and 12 from J, leaving 14 bases between them. The CDR3 has 12 amino acids. The CDR3: CASGRVSEPLHF. For the CDR3, the DNA is TGTGCCAGCGGCAGGGTATCAGAACCCCTCCACTTT.

The CDR3 nucleotides are TGCAGCGTCGTCACGACCCTCAATCAGCCCCAGCATTTT. Translated: CSVVTTLNQPQHF. The chain couples TRBV29-1 to TRBJ1-5; no firm D call. Germline values: CDR1 SQVTM, CDR2 ANQGSEA. The CDR3 covers 13 residues. Trimming pared 6 bases from V and 3 bases from J, leaving 12 bases between.

This clone was picked up one time. The chain recombines TRBV5-5 with TRBJ1-4; TRBD1 is a possible D gene (6 bases). Germline lookup yields CDR1 SGHKS and CDR2 YYEKEE (reference sequence). CDR3 length equals 13 residues. Deletions cut 4 bases from V and 8 bases from J, with 12 bases between. This CDR3 reads CASSRRDREKLFF. Written as DNA, the CDR3 is TGTGCCAGCAGCCGACGCGACAGGGAAAAACTGTTTTTT.

In regard to this clone: One junction end disagrees with the germline gene, perhaps due to a read error. As DNA, the CDR3 is TGTGCCTGGAGGGGGGGACAGCGGGTCCCGGATTTT. The encoded protein is CAWRGGQRVPDF. J is TRBJ2-3 and V is TRBV30, with a possible D match to TRBD1 (7 bases). This CDR3 region has 12 residues. Germline assignment: CDR1 GTSNPN and CDR2 SVGIG (reference sequence).

The chain is built from TRBV4-2 and TRBJ2-1; weak D call: TRBD2 (5 bases). CDR1 is LGHNA and CDR2 is YNFKEQ in the germline V gene. V was cut by 0 bases and J by 0 bases, with 12 bases left in between. The CDR3 runs 17 residues. The DNA for the CDR3 is TGTGCCAGCAGCCAAGATGAAGAAGGGAGCTCCTACAATGAGCAGTTCTTC. Its translation: CASSQDEEGSSYNEQFF.

V and J are TRBV7-8 and TRBJ2-1; 10 nucleotides agree with TRBD1. The CDR3 covers 15 residues. The ends lost 7 bases at V and 6 bases at J; junction bases unmatched: 9. CDR1 and CDR2 from the germline V gene are SGHVS and FQNEAQ. The CDR3, as DNA: TGTGCCAGCATCCCCGGGACAGGGGACTTCAATGAGCAGTTCTTC. It codes for CASIPGTGDFNEQFF.

V usage is TRBV7-3 and J usage is TRBJ1-1; TRBD1 might be the D (5 bases). This CDR3 comprises 13 residues. V gave up 6 bases and J gave up 1 base, with 9 bases separating them. Germline assignment: CDR1 SGHTA and CDR2 FQGTGA. The CDR3 sequence: CASSSGGNTEAFF. The DNA of the CDR3 is TGTGCCAGCAGTTCGGGGGGGAACACTGAAGCTTTCTTT.

The genes are TRBV28 and TRBJ2-3; 9 bases agree with TRBD1. CDR3 length: 16 residues. Germline assignment: CDR1 MDHEN and CDR2 SYDVKM. The V and J ends lost 2 bases and 1 base, in that order; junction bases with no gene match: 4. DNA of the CDR3: TGTGCCAGCAGTTTAGCGGGACAGGGTCGCACAGATACGCAGTATTTT. Translating it yields CASSLAGQGRTDTQYF.